Listed below are T cell receptor beta chains from one sample, sequenced in a study of graft-versus-host responses after intestinal transplantation. The method was immunoSEQ multiplex PCR; TCRdb's version includes in-frame clones alone and lacks a portion of them. The sample yields some 40,000 clones, under 95% seen once. Sequencing used PBMCs, obtained around 320 days after intestinal transplant. Source of these receptors: a human patient who received an intestinal transplant, so some T cells may come from the graft donor. The CDR3 runs from the conserved cysteine through the conserved F or W. D genes are given only for firm matches. Where a row states a size, it is once, few, many or the class of an expanded clone; other rows omit it.

size: NA
J: TRBJ2-7
D: NA
V: TRBV11-3
length: 13
DNA: TGTGCCAGCAGCTTATACAGGGACCACGAGCAGTACTTC
CDR3: CASSLYRDHEQYF

size: NA
J: TRBJ2-2
D: TRBD2
V: TRBV7-3
length: 15
DNA: TGTGCCAGCAGCTTTAGCGGGGGAGGGATCGGGGAGCTGTTTTTT
CDR3: CASSFSGGGIGELFF

size: NA
J: TRBJ2-5
D: NA
V: TRBV7-7
length: 15
DNA: TGTGCCAGCGCTGGGGGTCCAGGTCGTAAAGAGACCCAGTACTTC
CDR3: CASAGGPGRKETQYF

size: NA
J: TRBJ1-3
D: TRBD1
V: TRBV2
length: 15
DNA: TGTGCCAGCAGTGAAAACAGGGGGACGGGAAACACCATATATTTT
CDR3: CASSENRGTGNTIYF

size: NA
J: TRBJ2-1
D: TRBD2
V: TRBV15
length: 17
DNA: TGTGCCACCAGCAGGATTGCGGGAGGGCCCTATCACAATGAGCAGTTCTTC
CDR3: CATSRIAGGPYHNEQFF

size: NA
J: TRBJ1-2
D: NA
V: TRBV13
length: 12
DNA: TGTGCCAGCAGCTTAGGATCTTATGGCTACACCTTC
CDR3: CASSLGSYGYTF

size: NA
J: TRBJ2-1
D: TRBD1
V: TRBV10-3
length: 13
DNA: TGTGCCATCGGGGCAGGGGGCTACAATGAGCAGTTCTTC
CDR3: CAIGAGGYNEQFF

size: NA
J: TRBJ2-1
D: TRBD2
V: TRBV25-1
length: 17
DNA: TGTGCCAGCAGTGAATCGGGACTAGCGGGGGGCAGCTCTCAGCAGTTCTTC
CDR3: CASSESGLAGGSSQQFF

size: NA
J: TRBJ1-1
D: TRBD1
V: TRBV27
length: 18
DNA: TGTGCCAGCAGTTCACCGGGACAGGGGGCGCGAGTTGACACTGAAGCTTTCTTT
CDR3: CASSSPGQGARVDTEAFF

size: NA
J: TRBJ1-2
D: TRBD1
V: TRBV15
length: 15
DNA: TGTGCCACCAGCAGAGATAAGGGGGCAGGGTATGGCTACACCTTC
CDR3: CATSRDKGAGYGYTF

size: NA
J: TRBJ2-2
D: NA
V: TRBV7-8
length: 18
DNA: TGTGCCAGCAGCCCCCGCTTGGGGGTTCAGACGAACACCGGGGAGCTGTTTTTT
CDR3: CASSPRLGVQTNTGELFF

size: few
J: TRBJ1-5
D: TRBD1
V: TRBV19
length: 14
DNA: TGTGCCAGTAGTCGGGGACAGGTCAATCAGCCCCAGCATTTT
CDR3: CASSRGQVNQPQHF

size: NA
J: TRBJ2-2
D: NA
V: TRBV5-1
length: 12
DNA: TGCGCCAGCAGCCAAGACACCGGGGAGCTGTTTTTT
CDR3: CASSQDTGELFF

size: NA
J: TRBJ1-2
D: NA
V: TRBV28
length: 13
DNA: TGTGCCAGCAGAAACACAGGGTACTATGGCTACACCTTC
CDR3: CASRNTGYYGYTF

size: NA
J: TRBJ2-2
D: TRBD1
V: TRBV7-9
length: 16
DNA: TGTGCCAGCAGCTTAGGAGGGACAGGAGGCACCGGGGAGCTGTTTTTT
CDR3: CASSLGGTGGTGELFF

size: NA
J: TRBJ2-6
D: NA
V: TRBV11-1
length: 15
DNA: TGTGCCAGCAGCGGTGCCAGGGCTGGGGCCAACGTCCTGACTTTC
CDR3: CASSGARAGANVLTF

size: NA
J: TRBJ2-7
D: NA
V: TRBV5-1
length: 11
DNA: TGCGCCAGCAGCTTGGTGGGGAAGCAGTACTTC
CDR3: CASSLVGKQYF

size: NA
J: TRBJ1-1
D: TRBD1
V: TRBV2
length: 14
DNA: TGTGCCAGCAGCGGCGGACAGGGCTGGACTGAAGCTTTCTTT
CDR3: CASSGGQGWTEAFF

size: once
J: TRBJ1-5
D: TRBD1
V: TRBV14
length: 17
DNA: TGTGCCAGCAGCCAAATAAGACAGGGCTATAGCAATCAGCCCCAGCATTTT
CDR3: CASSQIRQGYSNQPQHF

size: NA
J: TRBJ2-7
D: NA
V: TRBV5-1
length: 11
DNA: TGCGCCAGTCAACGAGGGGGCGAGCAGTACTTC
CDR3: CASQRGGEQYF

size: NA
J: TRBJ2-7
D: NA
V: TRBV5-4
length: 13
DNA: TGTGCCAGCAGCCTGGGGCCAGGAGGCGAGCAGTACTTC
CDR3: CASSLGPGGEQYF

size: NA
J: TRBJ2-5
D: TRBD2
V: TRBV6-6
length: 15
DNA: TGTGCCAGCAGTGGGACTAGCGGGGGGCAAGAGACCCAGTACTTC
CDR3: CASSGTSGGQETQYF

size: NA
J: TRBJ1-6
D: TRBD1
V: TRBV19
length: 17
DNA: TGTGCCAGTAGTACGTACAGGGGGAGCTCCTATAATTCACCCCTCCACTTT
CDR3: CASSTYRGSSYNSPLHF

size: NA
J: TRBJ2-1
D: TRBD1
V: TRBV9
length: 14
DNA: TGTGCCAGCAGCGGGACAGGGGGCTACAATGAGCAGTTCTTC
CDR3: CASSGTGGYNEQFF

size: NA
J: TRBJ2-1
D: TRBD2
V: TRBV5-1
length: 14
DNA: TGCGCCAGCAGCTTGGGGACTAGCTACAATGAGCAGTTCTTC
CDR3: CASSLGTSYNEQFF

size: NA
J: TRBJ1-6
D: NA
V: TRBV4-1
length: 18
DNA: TGCGCCAGCAGCCACCAGATCCCCTCAGACAGGACTGGTTCACCCCTCCACTTT
CDR3: CASSHQIPSDRTGSPLHF

size: NA
J: TRBJ2-4
D: NA
V: TRBV7-8
length: 15
DNA: TGTGCCAGCAGCCTCGGACAGCGGATCAAAAACATTCAGTACTTC
CDR3: CASSLGQRIKNIQYF

size: NA
J: TRBJ2-1
D: NA
V: TRBV7-9
length: 14
DNA: TGTGCCAGCAGCCCCCCGACGGAGTACAATGAGCAGTTCTTC
CDR3: CASSPPTEYNEQFF

size: NA
J: TRBJ2-5
D: NA
V: TRBV6-5
length: 11
DNA: TGTGCCAGTAGGAGAGGAGAGACCCAGTACTTC
CDR3: CASRRGETQYF

size: NA
J: TRBJ2-7
D: TRBD2
V: TRBV6-1
length: 14
DNA: TGTGCCAGCAGTGAAGTAACTAGCGACTACGAGCAGTACTTC
CDR3: CASSEVTSDYEQYF

size: NA
J: TRBJ1-1
D: NA
V: TRBV29-1
length: 11
DNA: TGCAGCGTTGTCGGCCGAATCGGAGCTTTCTTT
CDR3: CSVVGRIGAFF

size: NA
J: TRBJ2-1
D: NA
V: TRBV6-5
length: 13
DNA: TGTGCCAGCAGTTATAGGACAATGGAGGAGCAGTTCTTC
CDR3: CASSYRTMEEQFF

size: NA
J: TRBJ2-3
D: TRBD2
V: TRBV5-6
length: 15
DNA: TGTGCCAGCAGTTTGGGGAGGGAAAGCACAGATACGCAGTATTTT
CDR3: CASSLGRESTDTQYF

size: NA
J: TRBJ1-5
D: NA
V: TRBV19
length: 14
DNA: TGTGCCAGTATGGGACTTATTAGCAATCAGCCCCAGCATTTT
CDR3: CASMGLISNQPQHF

size: NA
J: TRBJ2-7
D: TRBD2
V: TRBV28
length: 13
DNA: TGTGCCAGCAGTTCTAGCGGGAGGTACGAGCAGTACTTC
CDR3: CASSSSGRYEQYF

size: NA
J: TRBJ2-5
D: TRBD2
V: TRBV15
length: 19
DNA: TGTGCCACCAGCAGAGTTCCGCGGGTAGCGGGGGACCTCCAAGAGACCCAGTACTTC
CDR3: CATSRVPRVAGDLQETQYF

size: NA
J: TRBJ1-3
D: NA
V: TRBV28
length: 15
DNA: TGTGCCAGCATTGAAAGGGGGGCCTCTGGAAACACCATATATTTT
CDR3: CASIERGASGNTIYF

size: NA
J: TRBJ1-6
D: NA
V: TRBV4-2
length: 17
DNA: TGTGCCAGCAGGCGGAACAGGGAGCCCCCCTATAATTCACCCCTCCACTTT
CDR3: CASRRNREPPYNSPLHF

size: once
J: TRBJ2-3
D: TRBD2
V: TRBV6-4
length: 14
DNA: TGTGCCAGCAGGAACAGCGGGGGGGCAGATACGCAGTATTTT
CDR3: CASRNSGGADTQYF

size: NA
J: TRBJ1-5
D: TRBD1
V: TRBV4-1
length: 15
DNA: TGCGCCAGCAGCCAAGAGTCAGGGGGCCTTCAGCCCCAGCATTTT
CDR3: CASSQESGGLQPQHF

size: NA
J: TRBJ1-6
D: NA
V: TRBV28
length: 14
DNA: TGTGCCAGCAGTTTAAGGGCATGGGGTTCACCCCTCCACTTT
CDR3: CASSLRAWGSPLHF

size: NA
J: TRBJ1-6
D: NA
V: TRBV6-6
length: 14
DNA: TGTGCCAGCAGTCCGACAGGTTATAATTCACCCCTCCACTTT
CDR3: CASSPTGYNSPLHF

size: NA
J: TRBJ2-1
D: NA
V: TRBV7-2
length: 14
DNA: TGTGCCAGCAGCTCTCCCGCGACAGTCCTAGGGCAGTTCTTC
CDR3: CASSSPATVLGQFF

size: NA
J: TRBJ2-2
D: TRBD2
V: TRBV9
length: 14
DNA: TGTGCCAGCAGCGTTGGGGGAGGGGCCGGGGAGCTGTTTTTT
CDR3: CASSVGGGAGELFF

size: NA
J: TRBJ2-7
D: NA
V: TRBV2
length: 15
DNA: TGTGCCAGCAAGCTACAGGGATCGGACTCTTACGAGCAGTACTTC
CDR3: CASKLQGSDSYEQYF

size: NA
J: TRBJ2-7
D: TRBD1
V: TRBV29-1
length: 14
DNA: TGCAGCGTTCCAGACCAATACAGGGGCGACGAGCAGTACTTC
CDR3: CSVPDQYRGDEQYF

size: NA
J: TRBJ2-7
D: NA
V: TRBV4-1
length: 12
DNA: TGCGCCAGCAGCCAAGATCGGGAGATCCAGTACTTC
CDR3: CASSQDREIQYF

size: few
J: TRBJ2-7
D: NA
V: TRBV21-1
length: 15
DNA: TGTGCCAGCAGCAAAGTGTGGGACTACTCCTACGAGCAGTACTTC
CDR3: CASSKVWDYSYEQYF

size: NA
J: TRBJ2-3
D: TRBD2
V: TRBV7-9
length: 15
DNA: TGTGCCAGCAGCCTGCCGACTAGCGGGGTGGATACGCAGTATTTT
CDR3: CASSLPTSGVDTQYF

size: once
J: TRBJ1-3
D: TRBD1
V: TRBV28
length: 13
DNA: TGTGCCAGCAGTTTCAGGGGGGGAAACACCATATATTTT
CDR3: CASSFRGGNTIYF

size: once
J: TRBJ2-1
D: TRBD2
V: TRBV5-5
length: 18
DNA: TGTGCCAGCAGCTTACCGGCGAGGACTAGCGGGGTATACAATGAGCAGTTCTTC
CDR3: CASSLPARTSGVYNEQFF